The TCR beta chain described here comes from a study of human T cells and chemical hapten exposure. Study outcomes and limitations: Patch test score showed a positive correlation with PT1 expanded TCR counts.

TCRdb processed the RACE reads anew with MiXCR; each CDR3 protein has one entry. Of about 380,000 distinct CDR3 sequences in the sample, less than 6.5% are singletons; the top ten hold 2.5% to 3%. The V gene's germline CDR1 is MNHNS and CDR2 SASEGT. The V gene lost 6 bases and the J gene lost 8 bases, with 7 bases spanning the gap. The CDR3 covers 10 residues. This clonotype was detected a few times. Its target is unknown. Time point meaning: pre-sensitization, week 0. Treatment defined: therapeutic diphenylcyclopropenone sensitization with weekly scalp DPC. The rearrangement joins TRBV6-1 to TRBJ1-1; no clear D. This specimen was whole blood, taken in connection with sensitization to the hapten diphenylcyclopropenone (DPC). The sequence was obtained from a woman aged 45 to 65 with alopecia areata. Some clones in this sample may be carry-over from other donors' samples. In DNA, the CDR3 is TGTGCCAGCAGGCTTACGGAAGCTTTCTTT. Its protein product is CASRLTEAFF.